A single TCR beta chain is shown here with its context. Its antigen remains unknown. This specimen comes from a study of CD8 T cells in Susac syndrome. It was with random hexamers that roughly 0.5 to 1 ug RNA was reverse transcribed. Amplification of TCR beta CDR3 was carried out by immunoSEQ multiplex PCR, which covered 54 Vbeta and 13 Jbeta segments. MiXCR, applied by TCRdb to the immunoSEQ multiplex PCR reads, yields one record per CDR3 protein. The sample has fewer than 85,000 distinct CDR3 sequences, over 85% seen once. V gave up 7 bases and J gave up 0 bases; unmatched junction bases: 14. The CDR3 is 16 amino acids. The V gene's germline CDR1 is SQVTM and CDR2 ANQGSEA. Peripheral blood CD8+ and CD4+ T cells were profiled by TCR beta sequencing. Study results and limitations: It was acknowledged by the study that relatively few individuals were included in its TCR sequencing and HLA analysis.

This receptor was taken from a human donor with multiple sclerosis. This chain links TRBV29-1 with TRBJ1-2; 7 bases map to TRBD1. Sequenced material: CD8+ T cells from PBMCs. The CDR3 coding sequence is TGCAGCGCCTTAACAGGGGACGCAATGCCTAACTATGGCTACACCTTC. Its protein product is CSALTGDAMPNYGYTF.